This entry lists 27 T cell receptor beta chains sequenced from one sample in a study of blood T cell repertoires in COVID-19. Sequenced by immunoSEQ multiplex PCR; TCRdb stores in-frame clones only, minus some. The repertoire includes 52,000 or so clones, around 80% of them detected once, and about a sixth sits in the top ten. Specimen: peripheral blood. These receptors were collected from a man aged 35 to 55 with acute or convalescent COVID-19.

The chain combines TRBV28 with TRBJ2-1, with TRBD1 matching 8 bases. The ends lost 5 bases at V and 1 base at J; junction bases unmatched: 7. The germline CDR1 and CDR2 sequences are MDHEN and SYDVKM. The CDR3 is 16 residues long. CDR3 amino acids: CASSKRTGLSYNEQFF. The CDR3 DNA is TGTGCCAGCAGTAAACGGACAGGGCTATCCTACAATGAGCAGTTCTTC. Full variable domain (remainder filled in from reference TRBV28 and TRBJ2-1): DVKVTQSSRYLVKRTGEKVFLECVQDMDHENMFWYRQDPGLGLRLIYFSYDVKMKEKGDIPEGYSVSREKKERFSLILESASTNQTSMYLCASSKRTGLSYNEQFFGPGTRLTVL.

The genes are TRBV5-1 and TRBJ2-3; TRBD2 aligns across 12 bases. The J segment lost 2 bases and the V segment lost 5 bases, leaving 6 bases of the junction unmatched. CDR1 is SGHRS, CDR2 YFSETQ, per germline. The CDR3 loop spans 16 amino acids. This CDR3 reads CASSFGLAGFTDTQYF. The CDR3 region has the DNA TGCGCCAGCAGTTTCGGACTAGCGGGGTTCACAGATACGCAGTATTTT.

V and J are TRBV29-1 and TRBJ1-2; tentatively, D is TRBD1 (5 bases). This CDR3 is built from 15 residues. Germline V gives CDR1 SQVTM, CDR2 ANQGSEA. V lost 4 bases to trimming and J lost 2 bases, with 17 bases between them. The CDR3 region is CSVVKSGSGNYGYTF. CDR3 nucleotide sequence: TGCAGCGTTGTGAAATCAGGGTCAGGAAACTATGGCTACACCTTC.

This clone was seen more than once but under ten times. V is TRBV6-5 and J is TRBJ2-7; weak D call: TRBD1 (6 bases). Trimming pared 6 bases from V and 4 bases from J, leaving 19 bases between. From germline, CDR1 is MNHEY and CDR2 SVGAGI. This CDR3 spans 15 amino acids. The chain's CDR3 is CASSPGQTIKYEQYV. The CDR3 DNA reads as TGTGCCAGCAGCCCCGGACAGACCATCAAGTACGAGCAGTACGTC.

The gene calls are TRBV7-9 and TRBJ1-2; D remains unclear. Per germline, CDR1 SEHNR and CDR2 FQNEAQ (reference sequence). The CDR3 covers 12 residues. V lost 3 bases and J lost 8, with 10 bases in between. The CDR3 loop is CASSFSDLGYTF. In DNA, the CDR3 is TGTGCCAGCAGCTTCAGTGATCTGGGCTACACCTTC.

The chain is built from TRBV7-9 and TRBJ2-3; 8 bases are a match to TRBD1. There are 14 residues in the CDR3. The V and J ends lost 4 bases and 6 bases, in that order; junction bases with no gene match: 6. Per germline, CDR1 SEHNR and CDR2 FQNEAQ (reference sequence). For the CDR3, the DNA is TGTGCCAGCAGCTCCCGGACAGGGATGGATACGCAGTATTTT. Amino acids: CASSSRTGMDTQYF.

The CDR3 region is CASSSLTSGEYNEQFF. The CDR3 region has the DNA TGCGCCAGCAGCTCCCTAACTAGCGGCGAATACAATGAGCAGTTCTTC. The chain uses TRBV5-1 and TRBJ2-1; 8 bases fit TRBD2. The V segment lost 3 bases and the J segment 4 bases; nucleotides outside the gene matches: 9. The CDR3 has 16 residues. The germline V gene has CDR1 SGHRS and CDR2 YFSETQ.

The chain carries TRBV2 and TRBJ2-3; TRBD1 matches at 7 bases. Germline-derived CDR1 and CDR2 are SNHLY and FYNNEI. The CDR3 length is 14 residues. J gave up 2 bases and V 8 bases, and 7 bases lay outside the gene matches. The CDR3 spells CASSVQGYTDTQYF. For the CDR3, the DNA is TGTGCCAGCTCGGTACAGGGGTACACAGATACGCAGTATTTT.

The chain combines TRBV30 with TRBJ1-3, with D hard to call. CDR3 length: 14 amino acids. Germline V gene lookup returns CDR1 GTSNPN and CDR2 SVGIG (reference sequence). Trimming took 4 bases from V and 3 from J, leaving 13 bases between them. CDR3 sequence reads: CAWTKPAGGNTIYF. CDR3 in DNA: TGTGCCTGGACAAAACCGGCGGGTGGAAACACCATATATTTT. The whole variable domain, remainder taken from reference TRBV30 and TRBJ1-3, is SQTIHQWPATLVQPVGSPLSLECTVEGTSNPNLYWYRQAAGRGLQLLFYSVGIGQISSEVPQNLSASRPQDRQFILSSKKLLLSDSGFYLCAWTKPAGGNTIYFGEGSWLTVV.

The chain couples TRBV3-1 (or the pseudogene TRBV3-2) to TRBJ1-5; D is undetermined. Germline values: CDR1 LGHDT, CDR2 YNNKEL (reference sequence). This CDR3 has 14 amino acids. V was shortened by 3 bases and J by 0 bases, with 6 bases between the two germline ends. The CDR3 nucleotides are TGTGCCAGCAGCCACAGGCCTAGCAATCAGCCCCAGCATTTT. Translated, it gives CASSHRPSNQPQHF.

The chain is built from TRBV14 and TRBJ1-4; TRBD1 matches at 9 bases. Looked up from germline, CDR1 is SGHDN and CDR2 is FVKESK. The CDR3 totals 15 residues. Unmatched junction bases numbered 8, after V lost 6 bases and J lost 6 bases. The CDR3 spells CASRRTGTGYEKLFF. The DNA for the CDR3 is TGTGCCAGCAGGCGCACCGGGACAGGGTATGAAAAACTGTTTTTT.

The V call is TRBV5-4, the J call TRBJ1-1, with D possibly TRBD1 on 6 matching bases. The germline gives CDR1 SGHNT, CDR2 YYREEE (reference sequence). Trimming cost V 4 bases and J 1 base, with 14 bases left between them. The CDR3 is made up of 15 amino acids. CDR3 residues: CASSPPLGGNTEAFF. CDR3 coding DNA: TGTGCCAGCAGCCCCCCACTAGGGGGGAACACTGAAGCTTTCTTT.

The chain has TRBV28 and TRBJ1-1, with D possibly being TRBD1 (6 bases). Trimming took off 3 bases at V and 8 bases at J, with 19 bases between the two ends. The CDR3 spans 15 residues. The V gene's germline CDR1 is MDHEN and CDR2 SYDVKM. In DNA form, the CDR3 reads TGTGCCAGCAGTTTGCCTATTCCGGGACACTCAGAAGCTTTCTTT. Amino acid sequence: CASSLPIPGHSEAFF.

This sequence joins TRBV5-1 and TRBJ1-4; unclear D gene. The V and J ends lost 4 bases and 4 bases respectively, with 14 bases between them. The CDR3 length is 15 residues. Germline assignment: CDR1 SGHRS and CDR2 YFSETQ. DNA of the CDR3: TGCGCCAGCAGCCAAACGGGGAGCGTTAATGAAAAACTGTTTTTT. This codes for CASSQTGSVNEKLFF.

The rearrangement joins TRBV6-4 to TRBJ2-1, with 7 positions matching TRBD2. Germline CDR1 and CDR2: MRHNA and SNTAGT. The CDR3 is made up of 14 amino acids. With 4 bases clipped from V and 9 bases from J, the junction kept 9 bases outside the gene matches. CDR3 sequence: CASSAVGRMGEQFF. The CDR3 region has the DNA TGTGCCAGCAGTGCTGTCGGGAGGATGGGTGAGCAGTTCTTC.

This clone was seen a single time. V usage is TRBV6-1 and J usage is TRBJ2-3; no clear D. The CDR3 consists of 15 residues. CDR1 MNHNS and CDR2 SASEGT come from the germline V gene. Trimming removed 3 bases at V and 0 bases at J, with 10 bases between. CDR3 sequence (DNA): TGTGCCAGCAGTGACACTTTATCTAGCACAGATACGCAGTATTTT. It specifies CASSDTLSSTDTQYF.

This rearrangement joins TRBV5-1 to TRBJ1-1; D call uncertain. The CDR3 extends over 14 amino acids. V was clipped by 0 bases and J by 1 base, with 7 bases between them. CDR1 is SGHRS and CDR2 is YFSETQ in the germline V gene. CDR3 sequence (DNA): TGCGCCAGCAGCTTGGGCGTATCGAACACTGAAGCTTTCTTT. Protein sequence: CASSLGVSNTEAFF.

The sample holds one count of this clone. The V call is TRBV14, the J call TRBJ2-7, with TRBD1 matching 7 bases. This CDR3 region has 15 residues. Germline assignment: CDR1 SGHDN and CDR2 FVKESK. V trimming: 4 bases; J trimming: 0 bases; junction bases outside the gene matches: 6. The CDR3 spells CASSRRDSPSYEQYF. Written as DNA, the CDR3 is TGTGCCAGCAGCCGCCGGGACAGCCCCTCCTACGAGCAGTACTTC.

The genes are TRBV5-1 and TRBJ2-5; 7 nucleotides align to TRBD2. Per the germline V gene, CDR1 is SGHRS and CDR2 is YFSETQ. V lost 5 bases and J lost 4; bases outside the gene matches: 8. CDR3 size: 14 residues. The CDR3 sequence: CASSRLWGGETQYF. Written as DNA, the CDR3 is TGCGCCAGCAGTCGTCTCTGGGGGGGAGAGACCCAGTACTTC.

This clone has just a few counts. J is TRBJ2-1 and V is TRBV7-9; D is unclear. This CDR3 has 15 residues. Germline CDR1 reads SEHNR; CDR2 reads FQNEAQ (reference sequence). Deletions cut 5 bases from V and 9 bases from J, with 20 bases between. CDR3 loop: CASSLPPRLGSEQFF. Written as DNA, the CDR3 is TGTGCCAGCAGCCTACCCCCCAGACTGGGTAGTGAGCAGTTCTTC.

A few counts support this clone. The J gene is TRBJ1-1, the V gene TRBV2; maybe TRBD1 (5 bases). Germline values: CDR1 SNHLY, CDR2 FYNNEI. Trimming took 9 bases from V and 5 from J, leaving 25 bases between them. This CDR3 is built from 16 residues. The CDR3 DNA follows: TGTGCCAGTTTAGCGGGCTTCGACCTTAAGGGGACTGAAGCTTTCTTT. Translating gives CASLAGFDLKGTEAFF.

The CDR3 here is CASSEVASSRQSEQFF. CDR3 bases: TGTGCCAGCAGTGAAGTAGCGTCTAGCCGTCAGAGTGAGCAGTTCTTC. The V call is TRBV6-1, the J call TRBJ2-1; maybe TRBD2 (5 bases). The germline V and J ends were trimmed by 1 base and 9 bases, with 19 bases remaining between them. Looked up from germline, CDR1 is MNHNS and CDR2 is SASEGT. CDR3 length: 16 amino acids.

The genes are TRBV6-1 and TRBJ1-6; 8 bases are shared with TRBD1. The CDR3 runs to 16 residues. With V trimmed by 2 bases and J by 9 bases, 9 bases remained unmatched. Germline V CDR1 and CDR2: MNHNS, SASEGT. Here the CDR3 reads CASSESQGARSSPLHF. The CDR3 nucleotides are TGTGCCAGCAGTGAAAGTCAGGGGGCGCGAAGTTCACCCCTCCACTTT.

About this clone: The same CDR3 can be traced to other DNA sequences in this sample. The rearrangement links TRBV18 to TRBJ1-1; perhaps TRBD1 as D (6 bases). CDR1 KGHSH and CDR2 LQKENI come from the germline V gene. Trimming left V 6 bases short and J 1 base short, with 12 bases between. CDR3 length: 14 amino acids. CDR3 nucleotides: TGTGCCAGCTCTCCCGACAGGAAGAACACTGAAGCTTTCTTT. It translates to CASSPDRKNTEAFF.

The chain links TRBV5-1 to TRBJ1-3; no definite D call. This CDR3 contains 16 residues. The germline V and J ends were trimmed by 4 bases and 0 bases, with 14 bases remaining between them. Germline assignment: CDR1 SGHRS and CDR2 YFSETQ. CDR3 coding DNA: TGCGCCAGCAGCGAAACGACCGGGGACTCTGGAAACACCATATATTTT. It specifies CASSETTGDSGNTIYF.

This clone was seen a few times. This chain uses TRBV19 with TRBJ1-4; no definite D call. The germline gives CDR1 LNHDA, CDR2 SQIVND (reference sequence). V was trimmed by 5 bases and J by 0 bases, leaving 10 bases between them. The CDR3 spans 15 residues. In nucleotides, the CDR3 is TGTGCCAGTAGTCCCTTGAGTGCAACTAATGAAAAACTGTTTTTT. It specifies CASSPLSATNEKLFF.

The CDR3 region is CSVPSGRGSYEQYF. CDR3 sequence (DNA): TGCAGCGTCCCTAGCGGGAGAGGGTCCTACGAGCAGTACTTC. The gene calls are TRBV29-1 and TRBJ2-7, with TRBD2 matching 10 bases. V lost 6 bases, J lost 1 base, and 6 bases stayed unmatched. Germline lookup yields CDR1 SQVTM and CDR2 ANQGSEA. The CDR3 extends over 14 amino acids.